This T cell receptor beta chain was obtained from a study of T cell changes during pregnancy in multiple sclerosis. This clone was seen a single time. The table came from immunoSEQ multiplex PCR; TCRdb's copy has only in-frame clones and leaves some out. The sample holds approximately 80,000 clones; 85% to 95% are singletons and the top ten take about 0.94%. The material sequenced was peripheral blood, taken in the second trimester of pregnancy. The sequence was collected from a female donor in good health, enrolled as a control in a pregnancy study.

The CDR3 spells CSVRGLAGVPDTQYF. CDR3 sequence (DNA): TGCAGCGTCCGAGGACTAGCGGGAGTTCCAGATACGCAGTATTTT. The chain joins TRBV29-1 to TRBJ2-3; 13 bases are shared with TRBD2. This CDR3 has 15 amino acids. Germline CDR1 SQVTM, CDR2 ANQGSEA. V lost 6 bases and J lost 4; bases outside the gene matches: 7.